The sequence of this TCR beta chain was determined in a study of T cells after yellow fever vaccination. One entry per CDR3 protein results from TCRdb running MiXCR on the 5' RACE reads. The data show 300,000 to 450,000 distinct CDR3 sequences, about 6.2% seen once. V lost 6 bases, J lost 4 bases, and 7 bases stayed unmatched. Germline-derived CDR1 and CDR2 are MNHNS and SASEGT. CDR3 length: 15 residues. This clonotype occurred many times. The clonotype comes from a man in his thirties or forties who received the YFV17D yellow fever vaccine. Sequenced material: PBMCs, taken 5 days after the yellow fever booster vaccination. The chain combines TRBV6-1 with TRBJ1-3, with TRBD1 identical over 9 bases. CDR3 protein: CASSIGQGKGNTIYF. The CDR3 DNA reads as TGTGCCAGCAGCATCGGACAGGGGAAGGGAAACACCATATATTTT.